A selection of T cell receptor beta chains follows, all from one sample in a study of T cell responses to AZD1222 COVID-19 vaccine. Assay: immunoSEQ multiplex PCR; the TCRdb copy retains only in-frame clones and omits some. The sample includes some 170,000 clones, just under 90% of them seen just once. The source was peripheral blood, collected 28 days after the second dose of the MenACWY control vaccine. The receptors here all came from an adult who received the MenACWY meningococcal vaccine as a control. Both conserved end residues are part of each CDR3. A D gene is named only where the DNA matches it firmly.

D,J,V,CDR3
NA,TRBJ1-2,TRBV28,CASSLNRAGYTF
TRBD2,TRBJ2-7,TRBV10-1,CASSVKREAPYEQYF
NA,TRBJ1-1,TRBV28,CASSLGGARGEAFF
TRBD2,TRBJ2-1,TRBV6-5,CASSYRGGSNEQFF
NA,TRBJ1-2,TRBV5-5,CASRRPGSNYGYTF
NA,TRBJ1-4,TRBV2,CASSELGTNEKLFF
NA,TRBJ1-2,TRBV28,CASSSPRRGEGYGYTF
TRBD1,TRBJ1-2,TRBV4-1,CASSHQDRGDGYTF
TRBD1,TRBJ1-4,TRBV6-5,CASAGQGNEKLFF
NA,TRBJ2-3,TRBV7-2,CASSPGIGATSTDTQYF
TRBD1,TRBJ1-2,TRBV6-5,CASIRRGSNYGYTF
NA,TRBJ2-7,TRBV27,CASSLGGPKNEQYF
TRBD2,TRBJ2-1,TRBV11-2,CASSLDRTSGSEQFF
NA,TRBJ2-3,TRBV10-3,CAISGGMNTDTQYF
NA,TRBJ1-2,TRBV30,CAWSVNRYYGYTF
NA,TRBJ2-1,TRBV25-1,CASSFRGWNNEQFF
TRBD2,TRBJ2-7,TRBV25-1,CASSGSSSGSSYEQYF
NA,TRBJ2-6,TRBV27,CASSLNSLFSGANVLTF
TRBD1,TRBJ1-4,TRBV19,CASRDRGGEKLFF
NA,TRBJ1-5,TRBV28,CASSLSLRGDQPQHF
TRBD1,TRBJ1-1,TRBV6-6,CASSRYSTLQGGTEAFF
NA,TRBJ1-5,TRBV28,CASRRERQPQHF
TRBD1,TRBJ2-7,TRBV7-9,CASSSPTQTGTGYYEQYF
NA,TRBJ2-1,TRBV7-3,CASSLIGPQGMQFF